This TCR beta chain was documented in a study of beta chain features in type 1 diabetes. Germline V lookup: CDR1 MDHEN, CDR2 SYDVKM. Trimming cost V 2 bases and J 5 bases, with 18 bases left between them. The CDR3 has 16 amino acids. What was sequenced were expressed TCRB transcripts, since all of the isolated RNA had been reverse transcribed. TCRdb's copy holds only in-frame clones and misses some; the assay was immunoSEQ multiplex PCR. The data hold some 360,000 clones, with around a tenth observed a single time. In this sample, this clone turned up many times. Antigen: not known. Study observations and caveats: Moderate but significant shortening of TCRB CDR3s was recorded in all four CD4+ subsets from Type 1 diabetes patients. Possible PCR preference for shorter templates applied equally to patients and controls.

The chain couples TRBV28 to TRBJ2-5; tentative D call: TRBD1 (5 bases). Sequences were obtained from central memory CD4+ T cells from blood. This clonotype was sampled from a man aged 30 to 39 with type 1 diabetes. CDR3 loop: CASSLVGTGRRETQYF. Written as DNA, the CDR3 is TGTGCCAGCAGTTTAGTGGGTACAGGAAGAAGGGAGACCCAGTACTTC. Full variable domain (rest looked up from reference TRBV28 and TRBJ2-5): DVKVTQSSRYLVKRTGEKVFLECVQDMDHENMFWYRQDPGLGLRLIYFSYDVKMKEKGDIPEGYSVSREKKERFSLILESASTNQTSMYLCASSLVGTGRRETQYFGPGTRLLVL.